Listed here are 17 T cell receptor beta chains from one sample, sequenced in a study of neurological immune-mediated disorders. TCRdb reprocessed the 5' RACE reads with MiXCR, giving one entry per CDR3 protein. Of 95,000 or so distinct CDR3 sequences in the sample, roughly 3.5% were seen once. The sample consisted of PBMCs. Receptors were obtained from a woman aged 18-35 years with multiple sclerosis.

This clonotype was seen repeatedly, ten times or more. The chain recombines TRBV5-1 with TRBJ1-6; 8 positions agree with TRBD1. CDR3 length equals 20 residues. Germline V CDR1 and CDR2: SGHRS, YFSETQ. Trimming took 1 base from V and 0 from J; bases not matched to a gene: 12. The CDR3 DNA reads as TGCGCCAGCAGCTTGCCCAATCGGGACAGGAATCACTCCTATAATTCACCCCTCCACTTT. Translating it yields CASSLPNRDRNHSYNSPLHF.

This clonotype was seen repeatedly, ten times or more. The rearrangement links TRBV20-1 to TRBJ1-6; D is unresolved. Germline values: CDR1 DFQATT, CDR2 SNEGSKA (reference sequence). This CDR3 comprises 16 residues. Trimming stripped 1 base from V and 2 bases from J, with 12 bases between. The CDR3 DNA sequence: TGCAGTGCTAGAGGCCTCCTAGAGACCTATAATTCACCCCTCCACTTT. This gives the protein CSARGLLETYNSPLHF.

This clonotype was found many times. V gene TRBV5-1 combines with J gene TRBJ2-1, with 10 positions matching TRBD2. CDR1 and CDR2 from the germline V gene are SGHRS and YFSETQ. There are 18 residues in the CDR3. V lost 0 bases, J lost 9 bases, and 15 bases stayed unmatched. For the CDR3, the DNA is TGCGCCAGCAGCTTGGGTAGCGGGGGGTCCCCCAATTCGAGTGAGCAGTTCTTC. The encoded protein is CASSLGSGGSPNSSEQFF.

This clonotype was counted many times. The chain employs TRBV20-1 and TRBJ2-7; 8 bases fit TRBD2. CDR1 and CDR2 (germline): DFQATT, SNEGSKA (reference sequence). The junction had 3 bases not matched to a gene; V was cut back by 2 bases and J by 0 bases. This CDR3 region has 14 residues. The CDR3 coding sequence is TGCAGTGCTAGAACCGGACTAGCCTCCTACGAGCAGTACTTC. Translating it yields CSARTGLASYEQYF.

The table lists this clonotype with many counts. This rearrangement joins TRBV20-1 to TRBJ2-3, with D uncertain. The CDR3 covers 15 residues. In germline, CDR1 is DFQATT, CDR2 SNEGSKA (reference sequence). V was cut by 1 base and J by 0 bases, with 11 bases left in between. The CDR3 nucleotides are TGCAGTGCTAGAGGAGGTGGGTCTAGCACAGATACGCAGTATTTT. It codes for CSARGGGSSTDTQYF.

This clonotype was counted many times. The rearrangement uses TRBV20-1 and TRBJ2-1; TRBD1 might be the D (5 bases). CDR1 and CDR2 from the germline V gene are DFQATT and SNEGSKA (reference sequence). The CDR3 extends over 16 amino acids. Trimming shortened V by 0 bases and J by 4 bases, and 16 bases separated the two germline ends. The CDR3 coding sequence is TGCAGTGCTAGAGATAATGCAGGGCCCTTTTACAATGAGCAGTTCTTC. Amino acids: CSARDNAGPFYNEQFF.

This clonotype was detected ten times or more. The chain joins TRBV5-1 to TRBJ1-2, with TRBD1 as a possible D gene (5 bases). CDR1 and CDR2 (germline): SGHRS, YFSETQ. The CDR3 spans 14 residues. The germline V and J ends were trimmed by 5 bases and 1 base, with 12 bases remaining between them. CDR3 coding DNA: TGCGCCAGCAGAGTGGACATTGATAACTATGGCTACACCTTC. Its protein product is CASRVDIDNYGYTF.

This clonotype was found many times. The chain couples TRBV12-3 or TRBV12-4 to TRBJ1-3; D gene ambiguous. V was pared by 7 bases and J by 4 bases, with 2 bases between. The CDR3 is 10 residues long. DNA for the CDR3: TGTGCCAGCACCGGAAACACCATATATTTT. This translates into CASTGNTIYF.

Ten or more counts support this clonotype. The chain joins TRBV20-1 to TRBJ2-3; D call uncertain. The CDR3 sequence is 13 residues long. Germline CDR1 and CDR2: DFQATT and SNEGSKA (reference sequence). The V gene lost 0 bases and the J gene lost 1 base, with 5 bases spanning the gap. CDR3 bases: TGCAGTGCTAGAGATACCCGCACAGATACGCAGTATTTT. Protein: CSARDTRTDTQYF.

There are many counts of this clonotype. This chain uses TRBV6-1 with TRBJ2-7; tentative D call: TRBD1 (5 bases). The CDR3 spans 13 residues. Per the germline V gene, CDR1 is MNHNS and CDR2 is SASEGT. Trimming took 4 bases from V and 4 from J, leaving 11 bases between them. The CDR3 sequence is CASSARQSYEQYF. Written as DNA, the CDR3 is TGTGCCAGCAGTGCCCGACAGAGTTACGAGCAGTACTTC.

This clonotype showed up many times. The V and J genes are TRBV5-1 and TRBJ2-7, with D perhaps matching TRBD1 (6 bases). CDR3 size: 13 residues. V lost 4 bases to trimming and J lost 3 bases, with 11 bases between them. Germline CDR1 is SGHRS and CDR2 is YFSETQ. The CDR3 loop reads CASSATGFYEQYF. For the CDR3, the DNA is TGCGCCAGCAGCGCCACAGGGTTCTACGAGCAGTACTTC.

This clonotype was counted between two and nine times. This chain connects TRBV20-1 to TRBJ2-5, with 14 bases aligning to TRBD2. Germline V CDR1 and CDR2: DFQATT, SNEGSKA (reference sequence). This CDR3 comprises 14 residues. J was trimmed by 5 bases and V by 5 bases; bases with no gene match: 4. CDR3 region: CSARLAGGKETQYF. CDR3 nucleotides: TGCAGTGCTCGACTAGCGGGGGGGAAGGAGACCCAGTACTTC.

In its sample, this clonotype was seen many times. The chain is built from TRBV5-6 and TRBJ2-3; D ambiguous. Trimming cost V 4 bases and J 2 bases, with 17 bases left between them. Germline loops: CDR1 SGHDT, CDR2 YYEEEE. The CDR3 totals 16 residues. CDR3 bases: TGTGCCAGCAGCCTAATACACGGTTCTAACACAGATACGCAGTATTTT. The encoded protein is CASSLIHGSNTDTQYF.

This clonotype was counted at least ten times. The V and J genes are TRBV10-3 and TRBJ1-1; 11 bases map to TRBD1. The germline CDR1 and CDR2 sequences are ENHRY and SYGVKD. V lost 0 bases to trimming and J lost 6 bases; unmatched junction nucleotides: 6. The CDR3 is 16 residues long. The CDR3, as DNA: TGTGCCATCAGTGAGTCGGCCGGACAGGGGGCCGCTGAAGCTTTCTTT. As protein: CAISESAGQGAAEAFF.

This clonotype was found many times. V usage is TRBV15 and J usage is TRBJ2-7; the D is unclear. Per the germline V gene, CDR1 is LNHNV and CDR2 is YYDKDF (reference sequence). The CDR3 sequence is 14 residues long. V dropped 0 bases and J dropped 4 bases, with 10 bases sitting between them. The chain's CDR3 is CATSRDRKSYEQYF. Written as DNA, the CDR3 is TGTGCCACCAGCAGAGACAGGAAATCGTACGAGCAGTACTTC.

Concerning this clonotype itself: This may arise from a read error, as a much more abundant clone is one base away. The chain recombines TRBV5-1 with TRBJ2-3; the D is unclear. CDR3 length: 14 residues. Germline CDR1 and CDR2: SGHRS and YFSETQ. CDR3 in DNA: TGCGCCAGCAGCTTGGCACAGCCTACAGATAAGCAGTATTTT. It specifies CASSLAQPTDKQYF.

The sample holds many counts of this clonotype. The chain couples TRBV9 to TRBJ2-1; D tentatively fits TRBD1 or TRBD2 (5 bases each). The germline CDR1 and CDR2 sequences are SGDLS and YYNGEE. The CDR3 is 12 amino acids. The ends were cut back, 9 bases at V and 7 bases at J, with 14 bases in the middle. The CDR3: CATGRTRNEQFF. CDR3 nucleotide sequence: TGTGCCACGGGACGCACCCGGAATGAGCAGTTCTTC. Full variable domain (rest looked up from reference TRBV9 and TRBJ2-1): DSGVTQTPKHLITATGQRVTLRCSPRSGDLSVYWYQQSLDQGLQFLIQYYNGEERAKGNILERFSAQQFPDLHSELNLSSLELGDSALYFCATGRTRNEQFFGPGTRLTVL.